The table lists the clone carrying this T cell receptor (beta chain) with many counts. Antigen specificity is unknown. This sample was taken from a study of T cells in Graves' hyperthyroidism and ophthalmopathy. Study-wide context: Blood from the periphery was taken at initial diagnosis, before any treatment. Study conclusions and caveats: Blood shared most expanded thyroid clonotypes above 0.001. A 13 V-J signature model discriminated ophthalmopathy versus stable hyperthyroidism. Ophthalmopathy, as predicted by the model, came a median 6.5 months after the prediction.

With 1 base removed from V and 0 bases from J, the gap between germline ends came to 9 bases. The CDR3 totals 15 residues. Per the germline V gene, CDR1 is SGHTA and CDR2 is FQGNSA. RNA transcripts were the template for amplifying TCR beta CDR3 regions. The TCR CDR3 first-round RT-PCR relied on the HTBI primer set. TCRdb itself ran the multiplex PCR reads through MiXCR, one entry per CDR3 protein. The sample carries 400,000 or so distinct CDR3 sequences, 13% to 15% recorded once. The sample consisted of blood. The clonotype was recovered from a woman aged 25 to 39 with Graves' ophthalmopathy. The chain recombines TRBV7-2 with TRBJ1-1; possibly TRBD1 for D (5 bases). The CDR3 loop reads CASSLEGQVNTEAFF. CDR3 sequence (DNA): TGTGCCAGCAGCTTAGAGGGGCAGGTGAACACTGAAGCTTTCTTT.